The TCR beta chain described here comes from a study of blood T cell repertoires in COVID-19. On the study more broadly: Italy, Spain and the United States were the sources of the convalescent and acute COVID-19 samples.

Donors were grouped by their self-reported clinical history. The repertoire was sequenced with immunoSEQ multiplex PCR; TCRdb's copy has only in-frame clones and lacks some. The table includes fewer than 350,000 clones, approximately 83% detected once. The CDR3 runs 14 residues. Germline CDR1 MNHEY, CDR2 SVGAGI. V was pared by 3 bases and J by 0 bases, with 8 bases between. The rearrangement uses TRBV6-5 and TRBJ2-5; the D is unclear. The sample taken for sequencing was PBMCs or T cells enriched from blood (not recorded which). The sequence came from a man aged 25-40 years who had recovered from COVID-19. CDR3 DNA sequence: TGTGCCAGCAGTTATTTGAGGAACCAAGAGACCCAGTACTTC. Its translation: CASSYLRNQETQYF.